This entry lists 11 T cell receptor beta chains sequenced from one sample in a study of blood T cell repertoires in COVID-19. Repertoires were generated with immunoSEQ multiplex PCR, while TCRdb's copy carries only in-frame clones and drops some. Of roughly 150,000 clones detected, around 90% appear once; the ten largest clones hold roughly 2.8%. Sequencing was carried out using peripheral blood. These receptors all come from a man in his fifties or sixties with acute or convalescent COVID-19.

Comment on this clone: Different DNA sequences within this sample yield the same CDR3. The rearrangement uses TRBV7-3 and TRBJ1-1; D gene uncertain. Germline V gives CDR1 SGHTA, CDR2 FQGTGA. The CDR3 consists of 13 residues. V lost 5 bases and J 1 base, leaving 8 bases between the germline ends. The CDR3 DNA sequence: TGTGCCAGCAGCCGCGGAAAGAACACTGAAGCTTTCTTT. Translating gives CASSRGKNTEAFF.

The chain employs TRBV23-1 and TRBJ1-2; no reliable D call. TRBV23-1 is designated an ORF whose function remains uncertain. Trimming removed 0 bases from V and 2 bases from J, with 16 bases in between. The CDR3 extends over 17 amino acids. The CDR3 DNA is TGCGCCAGCAGTCAATCGACCCCCAGAGGGAAAAACTATGGCTACACCTTC. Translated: CASSQSTPRGKNYGYTF.

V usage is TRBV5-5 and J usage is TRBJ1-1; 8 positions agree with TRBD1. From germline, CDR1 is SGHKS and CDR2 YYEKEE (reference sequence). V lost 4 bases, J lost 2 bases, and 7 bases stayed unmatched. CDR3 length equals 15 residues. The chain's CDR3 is CASSPLGQANTEAFF. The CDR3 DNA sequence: TGTGCCAGCAGCCCGCTGGGACAGGCAAACACTGAAGCTTTCTTT.

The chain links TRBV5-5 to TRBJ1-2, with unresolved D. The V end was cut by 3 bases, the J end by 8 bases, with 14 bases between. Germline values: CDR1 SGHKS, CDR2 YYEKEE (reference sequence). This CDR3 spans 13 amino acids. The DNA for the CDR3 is TGTGCCAGCAGCTCAACCCCGCGGGAAGGCTACACCTTC. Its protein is CASSSTPREGYTF.

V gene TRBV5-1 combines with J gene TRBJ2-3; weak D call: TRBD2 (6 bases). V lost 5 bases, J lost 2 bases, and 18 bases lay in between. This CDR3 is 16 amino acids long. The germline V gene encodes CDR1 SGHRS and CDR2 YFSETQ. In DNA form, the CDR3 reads TGCGCCAGCAGTGTAGGTCGGGGGACGACCACAGATACGCAGTATTTT. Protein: CASSVGRGTTTDTQYF.

CDR3 in DNA: TGTGCCAGCAGTTTACCCCCTAATCAGCCCCAGCATTTT. Protein: CASSLPPNQPQHF. This rearrangement joins TRBV12-3 or TRBV12-4 to TRBJ1-5; D is unresolved. The CDR3 covers 13 residues. Trimming removed 2 bases from V and 4 bases from J, with 6 bases in between.

The CDR3 loop reads CASRSGTGFTGELFF. The CDR3 DNA sequence: TGTGCCAGCAGGTCCGGGACAGGGTTCACCGGGGAGCTGTTTTTT. The chain recombines TRBV6-5 with TRBJ2-2; 9 nucleotides agree with TRBD1. The CDR3 length is 15 residues. V shed 6 bases, J shed 4 bases, and the junction held 6 bases outside the gene matches. Germline CDR1 reads MNHEY; CDR2 reads SVGAGI.

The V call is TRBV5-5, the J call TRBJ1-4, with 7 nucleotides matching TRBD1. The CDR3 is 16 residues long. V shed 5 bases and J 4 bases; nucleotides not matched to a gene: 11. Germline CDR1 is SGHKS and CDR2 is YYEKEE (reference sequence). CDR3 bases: TGTGCCAGCAGTTGGGGAGACAGGGCGAATAATGAAAAACTGTTTTTT. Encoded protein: CASSWGDRANNEKLFF. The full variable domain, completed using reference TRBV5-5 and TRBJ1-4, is DAGVTQSPTHLIKTRGQQVTLRCSPISGHKSVSWYQQVLGQGPQFIFQYYEKEERGRGNFPDRFSARQFPNYSSELNVNALLLGDSALYLCASSWGDRANNEKLFFGSGTQLSVL.

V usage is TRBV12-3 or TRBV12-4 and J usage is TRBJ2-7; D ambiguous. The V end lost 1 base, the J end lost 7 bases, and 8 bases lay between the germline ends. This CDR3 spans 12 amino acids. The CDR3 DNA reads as TGTGCCAGCAGTTTAGGACTGATAGAGCAGTACTTC. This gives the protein CASSLGLIEQYF.

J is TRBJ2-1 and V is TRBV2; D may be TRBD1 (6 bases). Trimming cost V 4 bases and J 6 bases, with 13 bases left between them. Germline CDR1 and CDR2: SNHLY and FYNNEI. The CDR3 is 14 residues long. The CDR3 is CASSVQGPANEQFF. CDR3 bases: TGTGCCAGCAGTGTCCAGGGGCCCGCCAATGAGCAGTTCTTC. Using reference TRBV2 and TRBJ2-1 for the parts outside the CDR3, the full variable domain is EPEVTQTPSHQVTQMGQEVILRCVPISNHLYFYWYRQILGQKVEFLVSFYNNEISEKSEIFDDQFSVERPDGSNFTLKIRSTKLEDSAMYFCASSVQGPANEQFFGPGTRLTVL.

CDR3: CASRGPRGDTEAFF. The CDR3 region has the DNA TGTGCCAGCAGGGGGCCCAGGGGGGACACTGAAGCTTTCTTT. V gene TRBV6-6 combines with J gene TRBJ1-1, with TRBD1 matching 7 bases. Germline assignment: CDR1 MNHNY and CDR2 SVGAGI (reference sequence). J was trimmed by 3 bases and V by 6 bases; bases with no gene match: 7. The CDR3 has 14 amino acids.